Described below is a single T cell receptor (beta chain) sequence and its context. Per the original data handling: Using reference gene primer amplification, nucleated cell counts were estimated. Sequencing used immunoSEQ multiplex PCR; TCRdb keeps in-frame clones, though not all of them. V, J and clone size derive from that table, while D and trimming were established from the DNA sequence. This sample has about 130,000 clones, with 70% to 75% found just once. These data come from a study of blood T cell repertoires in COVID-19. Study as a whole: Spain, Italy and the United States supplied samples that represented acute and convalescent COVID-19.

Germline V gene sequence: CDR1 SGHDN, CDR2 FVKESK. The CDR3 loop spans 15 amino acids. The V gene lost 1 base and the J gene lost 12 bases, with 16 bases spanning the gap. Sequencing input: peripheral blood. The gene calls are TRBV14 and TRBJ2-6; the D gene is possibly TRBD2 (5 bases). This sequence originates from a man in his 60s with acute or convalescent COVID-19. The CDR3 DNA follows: TGTGCCAGCAGCCAAGTCTCGGGAAGAGGTTCCGTCCTGACTTTC. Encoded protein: CASSQVSGRGSVLTF.